This T cell receptor (beta chain) is drawn from a study of OX40 agonist ivuxolimab in advanced cancers. Some background on the complete study: The costimulatory receptor OX40 (CD134) was targeted by ivuxolimab, a fully human IgG2 agonistic monoclonal antibody. Intravenous ivuxolimab was administered to patients every 2 weeks at six dose levels: 0.01, 0.1, 0.3, 1.5, 3 and 10 mg/kg. Of the approximately 50 dose-escalation patients, hepatocellular carcinoma was present in about 20, melanoma in around 15, renal cell carcinoma in 9 and head and neck cancer in 9. In the dose-escalation cohort, around four fifths of patients were male, and the mean age was approximately 60 years with a range of about 20 to 79. Prior anti-PD-1, anti-PD-L1 or anti-CTLA-4 therapy was permitted, and checkpoint inhibitors had been received by less than 45% of dose-escalation patients. Partial responses occurred in three dose-escalation patients: two with cutaneous melanoma and one with hepatocellular carcinoma. The purpose of peripheral TCRbeta sequencing was to test whether ivuxolimab changed TCR sequence diversity and led to clonal T-cell expansion. The paper describes the monotherapy dose-escalation part (N of about 54 patients) of the phase I trial of ivuxolimab. What the study reported, not specific to this receptor: In the 0.1-3.0 mg/kg groups, partial responders were among the patients with the lowest normalized peripheral clonal expansion, particularly in CD8+ T cells. At doses of 0.1 to 3.0 mg/kg, clonal expansion of both CD4+ and CD8+ blood T cells was observed from baseline to week 6. Which antigens the clonally expanded peripheral T cells were specific for was not determined. On average, CD8+ T cells showed more expanded clones than CD4+ T cells after ivuxolimab. Low levels of normalized T-cell clonal expansion were also seen in some patients who did not respond.

A note on this clone: Its antigen is not yet known. No base quality values were provided; no much bigger clone lies one nucleotide off.

Cut back by 0 bases and 8 bases, the V and J ends lie 8 bases apart. CDR1 and CDR2 are drawn from the germline V gene: MGHRA, YSYEKL. The CDR3 has 13 amino acids, counting the end cysteine and phenylalanine. This entry keeps only the CDR3 DNA: 39 bases, framed from base 1. The trial excluded patients who had a history of autoimmune disease or who were on systemic immunosuppression. Peripheral blood for TCR sequencing was collected from all dose cohorts at baseline, on cycle 4 day 1, and on cycle 7 day 1. The samples were drawn from a first-in-human, open-label, multicenter phase I dose-escalation trial of ivuxolimab. The trial enrolled adults with locally advanced or metastatic head and neck squamous cell, hepatocellular, melanoma or renal cell carcinoma. Before TCR sequencing, CD4+ T cells and CD8+ T cells were sorted from peripheral blood as separate populations. Genomic DNA was extracted from sorted cells for sequencing of the TCRbeta CDR3 region. TCRbeta CDR3 regions were sequenced using the immunoSEQ Assay. TCRdb re-hosts the immuneACCESS table, in-frame sequences only. Its copies lack some clones; in the studies checked, an unresolved V gene accounts for under half of them, and the cause for the rest is not known. The sample table contains about 93,000 clones; only one count was recorded for nearly 90% of them. Clones ranked in the top ten supply around 0.34% of the sample.

Material: CD4+ or CD8+ T cells sorted from blood, obtained in a trial of the OX40 agonist ivuxolimab. The origin of this receptor is an adult with an advanced solid tumor such as melanoma, head and neck, liver or kidney cancer. Recombination joined TRBV4-1 with TRBJ1-5; the D gene cannot be resolved reliably. DNA sequence: TGCGCCAGCAGCCAAGACTACGGCAAGCCCCAGCATTTT. This translates into CASSQDYGKPQHF.